This paragraph covers one T cell receptor beta chain sequence. 60 Vbeta and 13 Jbeta primers were used in PCR. Libraries were prepared by immunoSEQ multiplex PCR; TCRdb keeps only in-frame clonotypes and omits some of them. The sample carries 150,000 or so clones, around 80% recorded once. The data originate from a study of cytomegalovirus exposure and HLA in healthy donors. Sequencing input: PBMCs. The receptor was isolated from a woman in her forties in good health and CMV-seropositive.

The CDR3 DNA sequence: TGTGCCATTGGAGCGGGAGGAGGGCTGTTTTTT. It encodes CAIGAGGGLFF. V gene TRBV19 combines with J gene TRBJ2-2; 9 bases fit TRBD2. Germline V CDR1 and CDR2: LNHDA, SQIVND (reference sequence). V dropped 10 bases and J dropped 13; count of bases not matched to a gene: 7. The CDR3 covers 11 residues.